This T cell receptor beta chain was identified during a study of T cell repertoires in cytomegalovirus infection (dated by TCRdb to between 2017 and 2020). With respect to the entire study: Alongside well-studied HLA-B-restricted epitopes, the peptide stimulations were aimed at recently identified HLA-C-restricted CMV epitopes, whose presentation resists viral immunomodulation. Donor HLA type was relevant to the analysis, as public TCR beta signatures indicated carriage of CMV infection together with the matching HLA type. The full study reports these points: The ex vivo response was dominated by HLA-C-restricted CMV-specific TCR beta clonotypes, which also provided the single most frequent clonotype in two of eight donors. In both this cohort and an independent cohort of 352 donors, the cumulative frequency of public TCR beta family members distinguished carriers of CMV infection plus the relevant HLA type.

Sequencing instrument: Illumina HiSeq 1500. Using fastp trimming at Q25 and MiXCR clonotype assembly, TCRdb reanalyzed the public sequencing data and kept in-frame beta chains. Rows matching on CDR3 protein sequence are summarized as one entry with the most common DNA and genes. The sample table records approximately 30,000 distinct CDR3 sequences; under 20% of these occur just once. In total, the top ten clones hold 65% to 85% of the sample. Concerning this clonotype: Its antigen is currently not known. No much larger clone is present one base from it, and per-base qualities are unavailable.

The treatment or condition label on this specimen signifies: in vitro stimulation with specific CMV peptide epitopes to enrich CMV-specific T cells. The origin of this receptor is a human donor in good health (CMV status not recorded). Some clones in this sample may be carry-over from other donors' samples. Sample: CD8+ T cells from cultured PBMCs, taken from culture after CMV antigen stimulation.

CDR3 region: CASSPNWTGFYNSPLHF. The DNA is TGTGCCAGCAGCCCTAATTGGACCGGGTTCTATAATTCACCCCTCCACTTT. Rearrangement joined TRBV14 to TRBJ1-6; the D gene cannot be named for sure. The V and J ends are trimmed by 4 bases and 3 bases, leaving 16 bases between them. The CDR3 spans 17 residues, from the cysteine through the phenylalanine. Only CDR3 DNA is held: 51 bases, read in frame from base 1. Reading the germline V gene gives CDR1 SGHDN and CDR2 FVKESK.